These 16 T cell receptor beta chains came from one sample sequenced in a study of cytomegalovirus exposure and HLA in healthy donors. It was with 60 Vbeta and 13 Jbeta primers that the PCR ran. TCRdb keeps only in-frame clones here, not all; method: immunoSEQ multiplex PCR. The sample records about 73,000 clones, roughly four fifths being singletons. The specimen was PBMCs. These receptors were taken from a man aged 65-85 years in good health and CMV-seronegative.

This clone was observed a handful of times. The chain combines TRBV11-2 with TRBJ1-4; D is undetermined. Trimming took off 3 bases at V and 7 bases at J, with 15 bases between the two ends. Per germline, CDR1 SGHAT and CDR2 FQNNGV. This CDR3 is built from 15 residues. CDR3 sequence: CASSFRVRQSEKLFF. The CDR3 bases are TGTGCCAGCAGCTTCCGTGTGCGGCAGAGTGAAAAACTGTTTTTT.

This clone was counted a single time. CDR3 sequence reads: CAWSESRGYTF. CDR3 nucleotides: TGTGCCTGGAGTGAGTCCAGAGGCTACACCTTC. V usage is TRBV30 and J usage is TRBJ1-2; D unclear. Germline V gene lookup returns CDR1 GTSNPN and CDR2 SVGIG (reference sequence). This CDR3 has 11 residues. V gave up 1 base and J gave up 8 bases, with 8 bases separating them.

As regards this clone: This specimen includes other DNA sequences encoding the same CDR3. CDR3 nucleotide sequence: TGTGCCAGCAGCGTGGAACAGGGATACTCTGGAAACACCATATATTTT. Residues: CASSVEQGYSGNTIYF. The genes are TRBV9 and TRBJ1-3; maybe TRBD1 (6 bases). V lost 2 bases to trimming and J lost 0 bases, with 12 bases between them. Germline V CDR1 and CDR2: SGDLS, YYNGEE. This CDR3 is 16 amino acids long.

The chain joins TRBV30 to TRBJ1-2; D is possibly TRBD1 (5 bases). Germline V CDR1 and CDR2: GTSNPN, SVGIG (reference sequence). The V gene lost 5 bases and the J gene lost 6 bases, with 13 bases spanning the gap. The CDR3 contains 12 residues. As DNA, the CDR3 is TGTGCCTGGGATATTTCAGGGAATGGCTACACCTTC. It translates to CAWDISGNGYTF.

The chain recombines TRBV7-9 with TRBJ1-4, with D hard to call. The CDR3 has 14 residues. CDR1 SEHNR and CDR2 FQNEAQ come from the germline V gene (reference sequence). V was cut by 1 base and J by 8 bases, with 11 bases left in between. CDR3 protein: CASSLDLVGEKLFF. The CDR3 coding sequence is TGTGCCAGCAGCTTAGATCTGGTGGGCGAAAAACTGTTTTTT. Full variable domain (outside the CDR3, taken from reference TRBV7-9 and TRBJ1-4): DTGVSQNPRHKITKRGQNVTFRCDPISEHNRLYWYRQTLGQGPEFLTYFQNEAQLEKSRLLSDRFSAERPKGSFSTLEIQRTEQGDSAMYLCASSLDLVGEKLFFGSGTQLSVL.

This rearrangement joins TRBV10-3 to TRBJ2-7, with 7 bases matching TRBD1. Germline CDR1 and CDR2: ENHRY and SYGVKD. The CDR3 has 15 amino acids. The junction had 9 bases not matched to a gene; V was cut back by 2 bases and J by 5 bases. Here the CDR3 reads CAISEIGGQEDEQYF. CDR3 in DNA: TGTGCCATCAGTGAGATTGGAGGACAGGAGGACGAGCAGTACTTC.

The rearrangement joins TRBV6-1 to TRBJ2-5, with 7 bases aligning to TRBD2. With the DNA end fitting TRBJ2-7 better, the J assignment may be wrong. CDR3 length equals 15 residues. Germline CDR1 reads MNHNS; CDR2 reads SASEGT. CDR3 DNA sequence: TGTGCCAGCAGTGCGCTGGGAGGGGTAATTCACGAGCAGTACTTC. This gives the protein CASSALGGVIHEQYF.

The J gene is TRBJ1-4, the V gene TRBV29-1; the D is unclear. V gave up 4 bases and J gave up 13 bases, with 19 bases separating them. This CDR3 is built from 13 residues. CDR1 is SQVTM and CDR2 is ANQGSEA in the germline V gene. The DNA for the CDR3 is TGCAGCGTTGCCCGGCAGGTTGATGGAGGACTGTTTTTT. It yields the protein CSVARQVDGGLFF.

The chain couples TRBV19 to TRBJ2-5, with 7 bases identical to TRBD2. CDR1 LNHDA and CDR2 SQIVND come from the germline V gene (reference sequence). This CDR3 is 13 amino acids long. J gave up 2 bases and V 6 bases, and 3 bases lay outside the gene matches. The CDR3 region is CASSEGGQETQYF. The CDR3 nucleotides are TGTGCCAGTAGCGAGGGAGGGCAAGAGACCCAGTACTTC.

The chain carries TRBV6-5 and TRBJ1-5, with D tentatively TRBD1 (5 bases). The CDR3 extends over 15 amino acids. Between the trimmed V and J ends, which lost 2 bases and 2 bases, there was a span of 10 bases. Germline CDR1 MNHEY, CDR2 SVGAGI. The chain's CDR3 is CASSYGGGGNQPQHF. The DNA for the CDR3 is TGTGCCAGCAGTTACGGGGGGGGTGGCAATCAGCCCCAGCATTTT.

This sequence joins TRBV7-2 and TRBJ2-1; 14 bases agree with TRBD2. With 4 bases clipped from V and 7 bases from J, the junction kept 9 bases outside the gene matches. This CDR3 contains 17 residues. Germline V CDR1 and CDR2: SGHTA, FQGNSA. CDR3 amino acids: CASSWVQGLAGVNEQFF. The CDR3 DNA reads TGTGCCAGCAGCTGGGTCCAGGGACTAGCGGGAGTTAATGAGCAGTTCTTC.

The V gene is TRBV15, the J gene TRBJ2-1; 9 nucleotides line up with TRBD1. The germline V gene encodes CDR1 LNHNV and CDR2 YYDKDF (reference sequence). The CDR3 sequence is 17 residues long. Trimming cost V 5 bases and J 4 bases; bases outside gene matches: 12. The CDR3 DNA is TGTGCCACCAGCTTCCGACCCGGACAGGGGAATTACAATGAGCAGTTCTTC. Amino acid sequence: CATSFRPGQGNYNEQFF.

The rearrangement joins TRBV6-5 to TRBJ1-2; tentatively, D is TRBD1 (6 bases). V gave up 0 bases and J gave up 3 bases, with 14 bases separating them. The CDR3 spans 16 residues. In germline, CDR1 is MNHEY, CDR2 SVGAGI. The CDR3 spells CASSYSINRVDYGYTF. The CDR3 nucleotides read TGTGCCAGCAGTTACTCGATTAACAGGGTAGACTATGGCTACACCTTC.

This chain joins TRBV4-1 and TRBJ2-5; 9 bases are a match to TRBD1. The J call is doubtful: the DNA matches TRBJ2-7 better. CDR1 MGHRA and CDR2 YSYEKL come from the germline V gene. CDR3 length equals 15 residues. CDR3 DNA: TGCGCCAGCAGCCGTGACGGGACAGGGATCGACGAGCAGTACTTC. As protein: CASSRDGTGIDEQYF.

V gene TRBV27 combines with J gene TRBJ2-7; 8 bases fit TRBD1. Germline V gene data show CDR1 as MNHEY and CDR2 as SMNVEV (reference sequence). The CDR3 is made up of 16 amino acids. V was pared by 6 bases and J by 4 bases, with 14 bases of the junction left unmatched. Written as DNA, the CDR3 is TGTGCCAGCAGCACCTTTCTTGGGGACAGGTCGTACGAGCAGTACTTC. It encodes CASSTFLGDRSYEQYF.

The chain is built from TRBV7-9 and TRBJ1-6; D is unresolved. The V gene lost 5 bases and the J gene lost 7 bases, with 6 bases spanning the gap. The germline CDR1 and CDR2 sequences are SEHNR and FQNEAQ (reference sequence). The CDR3 has 12 amino acids. The DNA of the CDR3 is TGTGCCAGCAGCGACGGGAATTCACCCCTCCACTTT. It translates to CASSDGNSPLHF.